Presented here are 4 T cell receptor beta chains from one specimen sequenced in a study of blood T cell repertoires in COVID-19. TCRdb's copy holds only in-frame clones and misses some; the assay was immunoSEQ multiplex PCR. Of around 140,000 clones listed, approximately 88% are singletons. The sequenced sample consisted of peripheral blood. The receptors derive from a man aged 60-69 years with active or convalescent COVID-19.

This clone is a singleton in its sample. V usage is TRBV5-1 and J usage is TRBJ1-2, with D possibly TRBD1 on 6 matching bases. Trimming removed 5 bases at V and 5 bases at J, with 13 bases between. The germline gives CDR1 SGHRS, CDR2 YFSETQ. The CDR3 has 13 residues. The CDR3 nucleotides are TGCGCCAGCAGATTGAGGGACAAATATGGCTACACCTTC. Translated, it gives CASRLRDKYGYTF.

The genes are TRBV3-1 (or the pseudogene TRBV3-2) and TRBJ2-6, with 9 bases identical to TRBD1. CDR3 length equals 19 residues. CDR1 is LGHDT, CDR2 YNNKEL, per germline (reference sequence). Trimming took 0 bases from V and 3 from J; bases not matched to a gene: 9. CDR3 bases: TGTGCCAGCAGCCAAGATCTAAGCGGGACAGGGATTGGGGCCAACGTCCTGACTTTC. As protein: CASSQDLSGTGIGANVLTF.

The chain uses TRBV21-1 and TRBJ1-2; TRBD1, the table's D call, was not compared with the DNA. TRBV21-1 represents a pseudogene. This CDR3 contains 15 residues. The CDR3 sequence: CASSNGGGANYGYTF. CDR3 in DNA: TGTGCCAGCAGCAATGGGGGCGGAGCTAACTATGGCTACACCTTC.

The count of this clone is one. The chain links TRBV5-1 to TRBJ1-1; no firm D call. With 2 bases removed from V and 3 bases from J, the gap between germline ends came to 11 bases. Per the germline V gene, CDR1 is SGHRS and CDR2 is YFSETQ. The CDR3 consists of 14 residues. The CDR3 protein is CASSLTGWDTEAFF. DNA of the CDR3: TGCGCCAGCAGCTTAACGGGGTGGGACACTGAAGCTTTCTTT. Variable domain in full (rest from reference TRBV5-1 and TRBJ1-1): KAGVTQTPRYLIKTRGQQVTLSCSPISGHRSVSWYQQTPGQGLQFLFEYFSETQRNKGNFPGRFSGRQFSNSRSEMNVSTLELGDSALYLCASSLTGWDTEAFFGQGTRLTVV.